The clone carrying this T cell receptor (beta chain) was picked up a small number of times. This specimen comes from a study of cytomegalovirus exposure and HLA in healthy donors. Profiling relied on immunoSEQ multiplex PCR, and the TCRdb table lists in-frame clones only, not all of them. The data contain some 98,000 clones, more than 85% of them seen just once; the ten biggest clones take up around 6%. This CDR3 is 14 amino acids long. Between the trimmed V and J ends, which lost 1 base and 3 bases, there was a span of 10 bases. Germline CDR1 SGHTS, CDR2 YDEGEE. V and J are TRBV5-8 and TRBJ1-1; D is perhaps TRBD1 (5 bases). The sequenced sample was PBMCs. The receptor's source is a man aged 18 to 30 in good health and CMV-seropositive. The chain's CDR3 is CASSLFGRDTEAFF. The CDR3 coding sequence is TGTGCCAGCAGCTTGTTCGGCAGGGACACTGAAGCTTTCTTT.